This T cell receptor (beta chain) was profiled in a study of CD8 T cells in ankylosing spondylitis. It was by quantitative 5'-RACE with molecular barcodes that TCR beta libraries were made. Using its own MiXCR run on the 5' RACE reads, TCRdb lists one record per CDR3 protein. The data show under 950,000 distinct CDR3 sequences, roughly 19% seen once. Broader study findings: Significantly higher representation of disease-linked clones was reported for matched ankylosing spondylitis synovial fluid. Ankylosing spondylitis blood appeared to be characterized by a TCR beta motif of eight or nine highly homologous variants. Existing reports had already noted some motif variants in reactive arthritis synovial fluid and blood. Peripheral blood held disease-linked clones only at relatively low frequency, and these were CD8+.

A word on this clonotype: The antigen is undetermined.

Germline V gene lookup returns CDR1 LGHDT and CDR2 YNNKEL (reference sequence). J was trimmed by 7 bases and V by 3 bases; bases with no gene match: 21. The CDR3 runs to 20 residues. Sample: blood, either unsorted or a sorted T cell fraction (not recorded which). The chain uses TRBV3-1 and TRBJ2-3; the match to TRBD2 covers 11 bases. The source is a male donor with ankylosing spondylitis. Written as DNA, the CDR3 is TGTGCCAGCAGCCATTACTCCGATAGCGGGGGGGCGCGCTCTGTCCATACGCAGTATTTT. It yields the protein CASSHYSDSGGARSVHTQYF.